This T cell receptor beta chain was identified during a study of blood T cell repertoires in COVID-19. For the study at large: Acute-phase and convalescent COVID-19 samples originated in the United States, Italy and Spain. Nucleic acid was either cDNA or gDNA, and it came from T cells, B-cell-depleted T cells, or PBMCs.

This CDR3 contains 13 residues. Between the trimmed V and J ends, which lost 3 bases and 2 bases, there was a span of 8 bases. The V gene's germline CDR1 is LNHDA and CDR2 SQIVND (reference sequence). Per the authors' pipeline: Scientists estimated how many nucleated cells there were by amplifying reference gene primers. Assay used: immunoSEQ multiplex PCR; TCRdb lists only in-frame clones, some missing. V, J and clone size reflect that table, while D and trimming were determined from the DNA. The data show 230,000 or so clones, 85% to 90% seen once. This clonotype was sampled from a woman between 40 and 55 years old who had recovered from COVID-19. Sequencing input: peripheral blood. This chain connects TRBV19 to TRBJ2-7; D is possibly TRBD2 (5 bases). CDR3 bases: TGTGCCAGTAGTATCCCGGGGACCTACGAGCAGTACTTC. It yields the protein CASSIPGTYEQYF. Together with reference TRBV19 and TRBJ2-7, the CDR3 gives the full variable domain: DGGITQSPKYLFRKEGQNVTLSCEQNLNHDAMYWYRQDPGQGLRLIYYSQIVNDFQKGDIAEGYSVSREKKESFPLTVTSAQKNPTAFYLCASSIPGTYEQYFGPGTRLTVT.